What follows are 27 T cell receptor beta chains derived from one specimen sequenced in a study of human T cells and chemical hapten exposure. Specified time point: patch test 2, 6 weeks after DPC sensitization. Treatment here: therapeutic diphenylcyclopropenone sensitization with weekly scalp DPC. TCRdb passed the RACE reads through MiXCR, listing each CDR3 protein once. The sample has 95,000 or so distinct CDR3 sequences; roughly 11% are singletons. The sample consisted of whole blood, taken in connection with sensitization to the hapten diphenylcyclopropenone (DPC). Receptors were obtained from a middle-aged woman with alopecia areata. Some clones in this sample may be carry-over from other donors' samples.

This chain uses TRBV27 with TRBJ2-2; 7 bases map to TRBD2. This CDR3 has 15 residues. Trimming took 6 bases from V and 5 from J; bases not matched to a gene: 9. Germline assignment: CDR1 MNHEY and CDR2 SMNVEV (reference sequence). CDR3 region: CASRTGLGGTGELFF. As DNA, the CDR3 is TGTGCCAGCAGAACCGGACTAGGAGGTACCGGGGAGCTGTTTTTT.

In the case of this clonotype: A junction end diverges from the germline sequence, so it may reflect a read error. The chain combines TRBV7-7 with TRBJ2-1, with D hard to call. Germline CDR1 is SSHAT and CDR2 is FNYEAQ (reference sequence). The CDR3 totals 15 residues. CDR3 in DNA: TGTGCTAGCAGCTTGCAGAGAAGCTCCTACAATGAGCAGTTCTTC. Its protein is CASSLQRSSYNEQFF.

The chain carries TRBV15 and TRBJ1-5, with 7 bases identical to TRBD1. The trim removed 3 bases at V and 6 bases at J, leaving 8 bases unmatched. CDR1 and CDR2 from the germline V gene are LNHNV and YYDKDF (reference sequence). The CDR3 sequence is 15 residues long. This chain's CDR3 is CATSREQGQGQPQHF. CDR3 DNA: TGTGCCACCAGCAGGGAACAGGGGCAAGGTCAGCCCCAGCATTTT.

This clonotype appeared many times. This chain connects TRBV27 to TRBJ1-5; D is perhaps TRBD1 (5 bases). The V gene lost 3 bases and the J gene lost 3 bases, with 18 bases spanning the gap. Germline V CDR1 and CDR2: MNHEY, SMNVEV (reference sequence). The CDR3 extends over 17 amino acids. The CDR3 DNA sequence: TGTGCCAGCAGTTTGGCATACAGTACAGGCCACAATCAGCCCCAGCATTTT. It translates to CASSLAYSTGHNQPQHF.

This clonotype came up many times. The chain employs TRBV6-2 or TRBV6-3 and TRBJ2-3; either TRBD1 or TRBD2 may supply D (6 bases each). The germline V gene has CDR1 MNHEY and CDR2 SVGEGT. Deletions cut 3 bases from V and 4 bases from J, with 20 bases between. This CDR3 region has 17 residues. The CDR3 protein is CASSYGRGLAGADTQYF. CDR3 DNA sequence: TGTGCCAGCAGTTATGGGCGGGGCTTAGCAGGGGCAGATACGCAGTATTTT.

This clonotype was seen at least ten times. DNA of the CDR3: TGTGCCAGCAGTCAAGCCAACCCGCCTGGAAACACCATATATTTT. It encodes CASSQANPPGNTIYF. V gene TRBV28 combines with J gene TRBJ1-3; the D is unclear. V lost 5 bases and J 2 bases, leaving 13 bases between the germline ends. The CDR3 is 15 residues long. CDR1 MDHEN and CDR2 SYDVKM come from the germline V gene.

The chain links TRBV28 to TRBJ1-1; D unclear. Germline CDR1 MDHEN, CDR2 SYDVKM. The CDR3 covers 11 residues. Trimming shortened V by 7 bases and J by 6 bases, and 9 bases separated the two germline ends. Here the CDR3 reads CASTSGAEAFF. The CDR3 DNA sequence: TGTGCCAGCACTTCCGGCGCTGAAGCTTTCTTT.

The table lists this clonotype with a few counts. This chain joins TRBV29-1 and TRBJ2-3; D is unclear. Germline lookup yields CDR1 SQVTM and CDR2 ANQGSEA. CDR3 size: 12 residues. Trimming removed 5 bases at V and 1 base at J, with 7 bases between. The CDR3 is CSVLRGTDTQYF. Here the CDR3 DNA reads TGCAGCGTTTTAAGGGGCACAGATACGCAGTATTTT.

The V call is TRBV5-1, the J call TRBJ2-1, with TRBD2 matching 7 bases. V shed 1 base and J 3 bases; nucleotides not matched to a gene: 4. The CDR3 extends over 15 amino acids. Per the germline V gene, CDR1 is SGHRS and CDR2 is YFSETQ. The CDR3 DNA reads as TGCGCCAGCAGCTTGAGTGCGGGAGTCTACAATGAGCAGTTCTTC. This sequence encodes CASSLSAGVYNEQFF. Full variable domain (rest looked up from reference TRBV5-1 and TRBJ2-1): KAGVTQTPRYLIKTRGQQVTLSCSPISGHRSVSWYQQTPGQGLQFLFEYFSETQRNKGNFPGRFSGRQFSNSRSEMNVSTLELGDSALYLCASSLSAGVYNEQFFGPGTRLTVL.

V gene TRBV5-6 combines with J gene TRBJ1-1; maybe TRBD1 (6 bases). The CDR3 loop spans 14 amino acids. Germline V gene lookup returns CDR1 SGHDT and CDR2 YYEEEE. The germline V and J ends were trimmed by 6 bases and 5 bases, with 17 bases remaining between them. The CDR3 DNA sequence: TGTGCCAGCACTCCCCGGGGGGCGCGTACTGAAGCTTTCTTT. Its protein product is CASTPRGARTEAFF.

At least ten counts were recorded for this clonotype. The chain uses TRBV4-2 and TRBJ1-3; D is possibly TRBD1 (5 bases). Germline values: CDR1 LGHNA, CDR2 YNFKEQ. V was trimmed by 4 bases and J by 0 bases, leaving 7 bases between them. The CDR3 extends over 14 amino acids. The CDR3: CASSPRDSGNTIYF. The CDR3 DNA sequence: TGTGCCAGCAGCCCCAGGGACTCTGGAAACACCATATATTTT.

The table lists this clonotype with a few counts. The CDR3 region is CASSPVSSEAFF. CDR3 bases: TGTGCCAGCTCACCAGTTAGCTCTGAAGCTTTCTTT. The chain has TRBV18 and TRBJ1-1, with D unresolved. With 2 bases removed from V and 6 bases from J, the gap between germline ends came to 7 bases. The CDR3 loop spans 12 amino acids. Germline assignment: CDR1 KGHSH and CDR2 LQKENI. Full variable domain (outside the CDR3, taken from reference TRBV18 and TRBJ1-1): NAGVMQNPRHLVRRRGQEARLRCSPMKGHSHVYWYRQLPEEGLKFMVYLQKENIIDESGMPKERFSAEFPKEGPSILRIQQVVRGDSAAYFCASSPVSSEAFFGQGTRLTVV.

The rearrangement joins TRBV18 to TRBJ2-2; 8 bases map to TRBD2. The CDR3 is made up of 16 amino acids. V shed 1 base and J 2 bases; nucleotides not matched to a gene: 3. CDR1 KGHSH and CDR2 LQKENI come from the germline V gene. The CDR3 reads CASSPQLAENTGELFF. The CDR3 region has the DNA TGTGCCAGCTCACCACAACTAGCGGAAAACACCGGGGAGCTGTTTTTT.

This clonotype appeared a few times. DNA for the CDR3: TGTGCCAGTAGTATTGCGGGGATGGGCACTGAAGCTTTCTTT. This sequence encodes CASSIAGMGTEAFF. V gene TRBV19 combines with J gene TRBJ1-1; D is uncertain. The V gene's germline CDR1 is LNHDA and CDR2 SQIVND (reference sequence). The CDR3 runs 14 residues. The V end lost 3 bases, the J end lost 4 bases, and 12 bases lay between the germline ends.

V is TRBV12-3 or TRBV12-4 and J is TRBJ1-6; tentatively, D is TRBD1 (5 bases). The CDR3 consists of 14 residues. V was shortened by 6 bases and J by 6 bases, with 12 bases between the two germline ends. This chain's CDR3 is CASSSGTLNSPLHF. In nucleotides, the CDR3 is TGTGCCAGCAGCTCCGGGACCCTTAATTCACCCCTCCACTTT.

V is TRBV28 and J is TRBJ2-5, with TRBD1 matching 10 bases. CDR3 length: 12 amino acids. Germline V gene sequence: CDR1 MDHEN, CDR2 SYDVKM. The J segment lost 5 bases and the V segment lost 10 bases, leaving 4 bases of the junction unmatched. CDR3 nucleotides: TGTGCCATCCGACAGGGGGCCGAGACCCAGTACTTC. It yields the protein CAIRQGAETQYF.

The chain's CDR3 is CAWSLRQADSPLHF. In DNA form, the CDR3 reads TGTGCCTGGAGTCTCCGTCAGGCAGATTCACCCCTCCACTTT. The chain employs TRBV30 and TRBJ1-6, with D uncertain. Germline V gives CDR1 GTSNPN, CDR2 SVGIG (reference sequence). The V end was cut by 2 bases, the J end by 8 bases, with 13 bases between. The CDR3 is 14 amino acids.

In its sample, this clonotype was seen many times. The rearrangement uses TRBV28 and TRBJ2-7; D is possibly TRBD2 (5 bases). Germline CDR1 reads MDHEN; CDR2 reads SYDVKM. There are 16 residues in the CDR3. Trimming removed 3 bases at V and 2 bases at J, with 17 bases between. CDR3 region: CASSFRGLFPTYEQYF. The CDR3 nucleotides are TGTGCCAGCAGTTTCCGAGGACTTTTCCCTACCTACGAGCAGTACTTC.

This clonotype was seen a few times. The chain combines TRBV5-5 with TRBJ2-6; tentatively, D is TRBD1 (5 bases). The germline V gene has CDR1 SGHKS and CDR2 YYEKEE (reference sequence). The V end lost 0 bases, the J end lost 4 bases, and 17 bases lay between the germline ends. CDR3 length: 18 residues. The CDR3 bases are TGTGCCAGCAGCTTGGTGGGGCCAGAGTGGCCCGGGGCCAACGTCCTGACTTTC. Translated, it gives CASSLVGPEWPGANVLTF.

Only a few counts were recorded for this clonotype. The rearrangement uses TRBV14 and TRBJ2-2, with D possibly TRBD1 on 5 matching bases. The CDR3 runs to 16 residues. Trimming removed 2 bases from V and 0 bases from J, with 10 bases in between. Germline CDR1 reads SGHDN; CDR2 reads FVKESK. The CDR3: CASSQRQPANTGELFF. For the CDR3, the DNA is TGTGCCAGCAGCCAACGACAGCCTGCGAACACCGGGGAGCTGTTTTTT.

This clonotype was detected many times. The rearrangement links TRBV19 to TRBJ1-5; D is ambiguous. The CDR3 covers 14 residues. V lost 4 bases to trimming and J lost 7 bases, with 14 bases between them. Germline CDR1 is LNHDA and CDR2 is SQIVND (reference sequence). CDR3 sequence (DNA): TGTGCCAGTAGTACACCCCAAGGACCGCAGCCCCAGCATTTT. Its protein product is CASSTPQGPQPQHF.

This CDR3 is CASRARETGNTIYF. CDR3 in DNA: TGTGCCAGCAGGGCCAGGGAGACTGGAAACACCATATATTTT. The chain employs TRBV6-6 and TRBJ1-3; D is perhaps TRBD1 (5 bases). V shed 6 bases and J shed 2 bases, with 11 bases lying between them. This CDR3 is built from 14 residues. Germline CDR1 and CDR2: MNHNY and SVGAGI (reference sequence).

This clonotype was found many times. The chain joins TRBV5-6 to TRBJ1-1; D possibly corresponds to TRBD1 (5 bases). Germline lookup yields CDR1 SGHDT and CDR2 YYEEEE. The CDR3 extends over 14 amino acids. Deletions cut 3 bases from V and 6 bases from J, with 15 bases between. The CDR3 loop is CASSSPGGTPEAFF. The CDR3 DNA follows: TGTGCCAGCAGCTCCCCCGGAGGGACCCCTGAAGCTTTCTTT.

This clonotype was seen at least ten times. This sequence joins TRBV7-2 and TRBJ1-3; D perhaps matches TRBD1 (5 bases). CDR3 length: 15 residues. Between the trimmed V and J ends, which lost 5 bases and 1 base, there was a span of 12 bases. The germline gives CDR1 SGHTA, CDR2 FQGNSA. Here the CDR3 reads CASSPTGGSGNTIYF. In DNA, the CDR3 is TGTGCCAGCAGCCCAACGGGGGGATCTGGAAACACCATATATTTT. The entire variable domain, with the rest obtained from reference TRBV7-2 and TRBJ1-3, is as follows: GAGVSQSPSNKVTEKGKDVELRCDPISGHTALYWYRQSLGQGLEFLIYFQGNSAPDKSGLPSDRFSAERTGGSVSTLTIQRTQQEDSAVYLCASSPTGGSGNTIYFGEGSWLTVV.

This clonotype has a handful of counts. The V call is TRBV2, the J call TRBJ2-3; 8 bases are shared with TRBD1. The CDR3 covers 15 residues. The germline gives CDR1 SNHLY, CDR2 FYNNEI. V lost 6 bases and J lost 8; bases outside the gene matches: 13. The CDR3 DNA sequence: TGTGCCAGCAGACCCCAGGGGGCCAGCACAAGTACGCAGTATTTT. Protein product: CASRPQGASTSTQYF. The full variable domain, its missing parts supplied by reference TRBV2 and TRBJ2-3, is EPEVTQTPSHQVTQMGQEVILRCVPISNHLYFYWYRQILGQKVEFLVSFYNNEISEKSEIFDDQFSVERPDGSNFTLKIRSTKLEDSAMYFCASRPQGASTSTQYFGPGTRLTVL.

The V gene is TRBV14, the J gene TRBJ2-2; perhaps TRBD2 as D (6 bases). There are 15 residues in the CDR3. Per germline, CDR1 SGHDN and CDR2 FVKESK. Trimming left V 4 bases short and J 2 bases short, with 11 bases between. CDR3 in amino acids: CASSPGTHNTGELFF. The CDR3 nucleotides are TGTGCCAGCAGCCCCGGGACTCATAACACCGGGGAGCTGTTTTTT.

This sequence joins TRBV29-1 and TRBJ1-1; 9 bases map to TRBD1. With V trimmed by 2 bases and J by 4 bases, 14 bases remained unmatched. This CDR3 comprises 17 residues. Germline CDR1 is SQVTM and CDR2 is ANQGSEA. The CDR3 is CSVEPPGQGRRGTEAFF. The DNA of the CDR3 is TGCAGCGTTGAACCGCCGGGACAGGGAAGACGCGGCACTGAAGCTTTCTTT.